These T cell receptor beta chains were read from a single sample in a study of T cells in localized non-small cell lung cancer. Sequencing was performed with immunoSEQ multiplex PCR; in TCRdb, only in-frame clones are kept and a portion is missing. Among 100,000 or so clones listed, approximately 91% were seen once. The sequencing here drew on PBMCs, taken before any cancer treatment. The receptors were sampled from a woman aged 35 to 69 with stage II squamous cell lung carcinoma. Both conserved end residues are part of each CDR3. Each record gives: D gene, clone size, V gene, J gene, CDR3 protein, CDR3 DNA. A D gene is named only where the DNA matches it firmly. The size of a clone is reported for some rows only, either as once, few or many, or as a class for expanded clones.

>.|.|TRBV19|TRBJ1-5
CASSKDRLSNQPQHF
TGTGCCAGTAGTAAGGACAGATTGAGCAATCAGCCCCAGCATTTT
>.|.|TRBV7-8|TRBJ2-7
CASSVSGSSYEQYF
TGTGCCAGCAGCGTTAGCGGAAGCTCCTACGAGCAGTACTTC
>.|.|TRBV21-1|TRBJ2-2
CASSPRYAGGHGGELFF
TGTGCCAGCAGCCCCCGTTATGCGGGGGGGCATGGCGGGGAGCTGTTTTTT
>.|.|TRBV28|TRBJ1-6
CASSSGAGNSPLHF
TGTGCCAGCAGTTCGGGGGCGGGTAATTCACCCCTCCACTTT
>.|.|TRBV14|TRBJ2-2
CASSPWGAGTGELFF
TGTGCCAGCAGCCCATGGGGGGCCGGCACCGGGGAGCTGTTTTTT
>.|.|TRBV30|TRBJ1-5
CAWSDAGQPQHF
TGTGCCTGGAGTGACGCCGGTCAGCCCCAGCATTTT
>TRBD2|.|TRBV19|TRBJ2-3
CASMGGLGWPDTQYF
TGTGCCAGTATGGGGGGACTAGGCTGGCCAGATACGCAGTATTTT
>.|.|TRBV19|TRBJ1-2
CASSIGPKTNYGYTF
TGTGCCAGTAGTATAGGCCCGAAAACCAACTATGGCTACACCTTC
>TRBD1|once|TRBV4-2|TRBJ1-2
CASSQGTDFSNYGYTF
TGTGCCAGCAGCCAGGGGACAGACTTTTCAAACTATGGCTACACCTTC
>.|.|TRBV19|TRBJ1-2
CASSYLRADGYTF
TGTGCCAGTAGCTATTTACGGGCGGATGGCTACACCTTC
>.|.|TRBV6-5|TRBJ1-1
CASRDTGNTEAFF
TGTGCCAGCAGAGATACAGGGAACACTGAAGCTTTCTTT
>.|.|TRBV19|TRBJ2-1
CASATRASYNEQFF
TGTGCCAGCGCAACCCGTGCTTCCTACAATGAGCAGTTCTTC
>.|.|TRBV9|TRBJ2-1
CASSVTASSYNEQFF
TGTGCCAGCAGCGTAACGGCGAGCTCCTACAATGAGCAGTTCTTC
>TRBD1|.|TRBV19|TRBJ1-4
CASSMTGGSEKLFF
TGTGCCAGTAGTATGACAGGGGGCTCTGAAAAACTGTTTTTT
>.|.|TRBV5-8|TRBJ1-2
CASSPGGPGGYTF
TGTGCCAGCTCACCGGGGGGGCCGGGAGGCTACACCTTC
>TRBD2|.|TRBV5-6|TRBJ2-7
CASSSRALIAGGHYEQYF
TGTGCCAGCAGCTCGAGGGCACTCATAGCGGGAGGACACTACGAGCAGTACTTC
>TRBD1|.|TRBV30|TRBJ1-1
CAWGQGAREAFF
TGTGCCTGGGGACAGGGGGCGAGAGAAGCTTTCTTT
>TRBD1|.|TRBV5-1|TRBJ1-2
CASSPIQGSRNGYTF
TGCGCCAGCAGCCCAATACAGGGGAGCCGCAATGGCTACACCTTC
>.|.|TRBV27|TRBJ1-6
CASSLSRGVGVALHF
TGTGCCAGCAGTTTATCGCGAGGGGTTGGGGTGGCCCTCCACTTT
>TRBD1|.|TRBV9|TRBJ1-2
CASSVKGQSHYGYTF
TGTGCCAGCAGCGTAAAGGGACAGAGTCACTATGGCTACACCTTC
>.|.|TRBV7-9|TRBJ1-1
CASSLSTVPATEAFF
TGTGCCAGCAGCTTATCGACGGTGCCTGCGACTGAAGCTTTCTTT
>.|once|TRBV7-6|TRBJ1-2
CASSLGQFYGYTF
TGTGCCAGCAGCTTAGGACAGTTCTATGGCTACACCTTC
>TRBD2|once|TRBV5-1|TRBJ2-5
CASSFLTSGQETQYF
TGCGCCAGCAGCTTCTTGACTAGCGGCCAAGAGACCCAGTACTTC
>.|few|TRBV6-5|TRBJ1-6
CASTLTFEGTSPLHF
TGTGCCAGCACCCTTACCTTTGAGGGGACTTCACCCCTCCACTTT
>.|.|TRBV27|TRBJ2-7
CASGLTAYEQYF
TGTGCCAGCGGACTAACAGCCTACGAGCAGTACTTC
>.|.|TRBV5-1|TRBJ2-5
CASSLTAGYQETQYF
TGCGCCAGCAGCTTAACGGCAGGGTACCAAGAGACCCAGTACTTC
>.|.|TRBV5-4|TRBJ2-1
CASSLRGAPEQFF
TGTGCCAGCAGCTTGAGAGGGGCCCCCGAGCAGTTCTTC
>TRBD1|.|TRBV11-2|TRBJ2-1
CASSPLLWGDRLLNEQFF
TGTGCCAGCAGCCCCCTGTTGTGGGGGGACAGGTTATTGAATGAGCAGTTCTTC
>TRBD2|once|TRBV6-6|TRBJ2-5
CASSTERAGVGQTQYF
TGTGCCAGCAGTACCGAACGAGCGGGAGTAGGACAGACCCAGTACTTC
>.|.|TRBV11-2|TRBJ2-7
CASSLTRSSYGTEQYF
TGTGCCAGCAGCTTAACCAGATCTAGCTACGGTACCGAGCAGTACTTC
>.|.|TRBV11-3|TRBJ2-5
CASSFSSQETQYF
TGTGCCAGCAGCTTTAGCTCTCAAGAGACCCAGTACTTC
>TRBD1|.|TRBV12-5|TRBJ1-2
CASGLTPLTGAVPSGYTF
TGTGCTAGTGGTTTGACCCCCCTGACAGGGGCAGTTCCCAGTGGCTACACCTTC
>TRBD2|.|TRBV4-2|TRBJ2-4
CASSQGGLAGVGNIQYF
TGTGCCAGCAGCCAAGGAGGACTAGCGGGAGTCGGGAACATTCAGTACTTC
>TRBD2|.|TRBV6-1|TRBJ2-2
CASRSPGGGTGELFF
TGTGCCAGCAGGAGCCCGGGGGGTGGGACCGGGGAGCTGTTTTTT
>.|.|TRBV6-1|TRBJ1-2
CASSSLGPTFGGYTF
TGTGCCAGCAGCTCCCTTGGACCTACCTTTGGGGGCTACACCTTC
>TRBD2|once|TRBV7-2|TRBJ2-7
CASSTPGGEQYF
TGTGCCAGCAGCACGCCGGGGGGCGAGCAGTACTTC
>.|once|TRBV10-1|TRBJ1-1
CASSEDTVTAKAFF
TGCGCCAGCAGTGAGGATACTGTGACAGCTAAAGCTTTCTTT
>TRBD1|.|TRBV19|TRBJ1-5
CATGTGEINQPQHF
TGTGCCACTGGGACAGGGGAGATCAATCAGCCCCAGCATTTT
>TRBD1|.|TRBV19|TRBJ2-7
CATSSTGIHEQYF
TGTGCCACCTCATCGACAGGGATCCACGAGCAGTACTTC
>TRBD1|.|TRBV7-9|TRBJ1-3
CASSPGTGGSGNTIYF
TGTGCCAGCAGCCCCGGGACAGGGGGCTCTGGAAACACCATATATTTT
>TRBD2|.|TRBV4-2|TRBJ2-1
CASSQSGLAENEQFF
TGTGCCAGCAGCCAGTCAGGACTAGCGGAAAATGAGCAGTTCTTC
>.|.|TRBV28|TRBJ2-2
CATSGGGITGELFF
TGTGCCACCTCAGGCGGCGGTATCACCGGGGAGCTGTTTTTT
>.|.|TRBV5-5|TRBJ2-5
CASSSRGEETQYF
TGTGCCAGCAGCTCCCGCGGAGAAGAGACCCAGTACTTC
>.|.|TRBV7-9|TRBJ2-7
CASSPQQYEQYF
TGTGCCAGCAGCCCCCAGCAGTACGAGCAGTACTTC
>.|.|TRBV30|TRBJ1-2
CAWSFPYRVNYGYTF
TGTGCCTGGAGTTTCCCCTACAGGGTGAACTATGGCTACACCTTC
>.|.|TRBV7-9|TRBJ1-1
CASSPRRGRGTEAFF
TGTGCCAGCAGCCCGCGAAGGGGGAGAGGCACTGAAGCTTTCTTT
>.|.|TRBV5-1|TRBJ2-7
CASRVQATYEQYF
TGCGCCAGCAGGGTTCAGGCCACCTACGAGCAGTACTTC
>.|.|TRBV7-9|TRBJ2-3
CASSLASLHTQYF
TGTGCCAGCAGCTTAGCATCTTTACATACGCAGTATTTT
>.|.|TRBV6-1|TRBJ1-2
CASSEGSSYGYTF
TGTGCCAGCAGTGAAGGAAGTAGCTATGGCTACACCTTC